The 19 T cell receptor beta chains reported below all come from one sample, sequenced in a study of graft-versus-host responses after intestinal transplantation. The table came from immunoSEQ multiplex PCR; TCRdb's copy has only in-frame clones and leaves some out. The top ten hold 3.5% of the sample, which has about 38,000 clones, roughly four fifths seen once. The source material was PBMCs, sampled more than 950 days after transplant. These receptors all come from a human patient who received an intestinal transplant, so some T cells may come from the graft donor.

The chain uses TRBV6-4 and TRBJ2-1, with 10 bases matching TRBD2. V dropped 0 bases and J dropped 4; count of bases not matched to a gene: 0. Germline CDR1 is MRHNA and CDR2 is SNTAGT. The CDR3 extends over 15 amino acids. The CDR3 reads CASSDSAGGYNEQFF. CDR3 sequence (DNA): TGTGCCAGCAGTGACTCAGCGGGAGGGTACAATGAGCAGTTCTTC.

This clone has just a few counts. V gene TRBV29-1 combines with J gene TRBJ1-6; no reliable D call. This CDR3 is 13 amino acids long. Germline assignment: CDR1 SQVTM and CDR2 ANQGSEA. Trimming cost V 0 bases and J 14 bases, with 14 bases left between them. The CDR3 DNA reads as TGCAGCGTTGAAGATCCCCAGGAACGGTCCCTCCACTTT. Translating gives CSVEDPQERSLHF.

This rearrangement joins TRBV19 to TRBJ2-1; perhaps TRBD2 as D (6 bases). CDR3 length equals 12 residues. V lost 1 base, J lost 9 bases, and 7 bases lay in between. In germline, CDR1 is LNHDA, CDR2 SQIVND (reference sequence). This CDR3 reads CASSIVGSEQFF. Written as DNA, the CDR3 is TGTGCCAGTAGTATAGTCGGGAGTGAGCAGTTCTTC.

In this sample, this clone turned up a few times. An end of the junction differs from the germline gene, which may be a read error. The chain employs TRBV7-7 and TRBJ2-2, with D perhaps matching TRBD2 (6 bases). Germline lookup yields CDR1 SSHAT and CDR2 FNYEAQ (reference sequence). The CDR3 is 17 residues long. The CDR3 here is CASSSEAVGGNTGELFF. The CDR3 DNA follows: TGTGCTAGCAGCTCGGAGGCCGTGGGGGGGAACACCGGGGAGCTGTTTTTT.

The chain carries TRBV6-1 and TRBJ2-7, with D perhaps given as TRBD1 or TRBD2 (5 bases each). The length of the CDR3 is 14 residues. V was shortened by 8 bases and J by 7 bases, with 21 bases between the two germline ends. The V gene's germline CDR1 is MNHNS and CDR2 SASEGT. CDR3 protein: CASDPGRGGGEQYF. CDR3 nucleotides: TGTGCCAGCGATCCGGGACGTGGAGGCGGAGAGCAGTACTTC.

The CDR3 loop reads CAWTLGGLAVQVPQYF. DNA for the CDR3: TGTGCCTGGACCTTGGGGGGACTAGCGGTCCAAGTGCCCCAGTACTTC. The rearrangement links TRBV30 to TRBJ2-5, with 11 bases matching TRBD2. The CDR3 is 16 amino acids. Trimming cost V 4 bases and J 9 bases; bases outside gene matches: 16. Germline V gene lookup returns CDR1 GTSNPN and CDR2 SVGIG (reference sequence).

This clone was counted only a few times. This chain links TRBV6-1 with TRBJ1-2, with no clear D. The CDR3 spans 13 residues. Germline-derived CDR1 and CDR2 are MNHNS and SASEGT. The ends were cut back, 7 bases at V and 6 bases at J, with 15 bases in the middle. CDR3 in DNA: TGTGCCAGCACGGGCGGACTAACTGATGGCTACACCTTC. This translates into CASTGGLTDGYTF.

The gene calls are TRBV5-4 and TRBJ2-2, with 16 bases matching TRBD2. Germline V CDR1 and CDR2: SGHNT, YYREEE (reference sequence). The V gene end was trimmed by 4 bases and the J gene end by 6 bases; junction bases not matched to a gene: 6. This CDR3 has 17 amino acids. The CDR3 region is CASSPGTSGRAPGELFF. DNA of the CDR3: TGTGCCAGCAGCCCGGGGACTAGCGGGAGGGCCCCCGGGGAGCTGTTTTTT.

This chain connects TRBV27 to TRBJ2-7; tentatively, D is TRBD2 (6 bases). V was clipped by 2 bases and J by 4 bases, with 12 bases between them. The CDR3 runs to 14 residues. The germline CDR1 and CDR2 sequences are MNHEY and SMNVEV (reference sequence). The CDR3 DNA sequence: TGTGCCAGCAGTTTAATTGGGGGGAGGTACGAGCAGTACTTC. Amino acid sequence: CASSLIGGRYEQYF.

The V and J genes are TRBV11-2 and TRBJ2-7; tentative D call: TRBD1 (6 bases). The V end was cut by 5 bases, the J end by 2 bases, with 16 bases between. There are 15 residues in the CDR3. Germline V gives CDR1 SGHAT, CDR2 FQNNGV. The CDR3 sequence is CASSRIPGHPYEQYF. The CDR3 bases are TGTGCCAGCAGCCGAATTCCGGGACATCCCTACGAGCAGTACTTC.

V usage is TRBV6-1 and J usage is TRBJ1-3, with 9 bases matching TRBD1. Germline CDR1 MNHNS, CDR2 SASEGT. V was clipped by 1 base and J by 7 bases; unmatched bases: 8. The CDR3 totals 16 residues. CDR3 sequence: CASSEGLQGAGNTIYF. In DNA form, the CDR3 reads TGTGCCAGCAGTGAAGGATTACAGGGGGCAGGCAACACCATATATTTT.

The chain joins TRBV5-4 to TRBJ2-7; 9 bases are a match to TRBD1. With 0 bases clipped from V and 4 bases from J, the junction kept 2 bases outside the gene matches. This CDR3 contains 14 residues. Germline V CDR1 and CDR2: SGHNT, YYREEE (reference sequence). CDR3 sequence: CASSLDRGQYEQYF. CDR3 coding DNA: TGTGCCAGCAGCTTGGACAGGGGGCAGTACGAGCAGTACTTC.

V is TRBV6-6 and J is TRBJ1-1; D uncertain. CDR3 length: 14 residues. V dropped 4 bases and J dropped 7 bases, with 16 bases sitting between them. Germline CDR1 and CDR2: MNHNY and SVGAGI (reference sequence). CDR3 bases: TGTGCCAGCAGTTCCCCCCCTGGGCACGATGAAGCTTTCTTT. Translated: CASSSPPGHDEAFF.

DNA for the CDR3: TGCGCCAGCAGTGGATTCGGGGGGACAGATACGCAGTATTTT. It codes for CASSGFGGTDTQYF. The rearrangement links TRBV10-2 to TRBJ2-3; 7 bases fit TRBD2. CDR1 and CDR2 (germline): WSHSY, SAAADI. The J segment lost 3 bases and the V segment lost 4 bases, leaving 4 bases of the junction unmatched. The CDR3 spans 14 residues.

V gene TRBV11-2 combines with J gene TRBJ1-6; the D is unclear. The CDR3 runs 12 residues. The germline V and J ends were trimmed by 5 bases and 2 bases, with 1 base remaining between them. Germline V gives CDR1 SGHAT, CDR2 FQNNGV. The CDR3 DNA reads TGTGCCAGCAGCCCCTATAATTCACCCCTCCACTTT. This codes for CASSPYNSPLHF.

This rearrangement joins TRBV6-1 to TRBJ1-4, with D perhaps TRBD1 (6 bases). This CDR3 region has 18 residues. In germline, CDR1 is MNHNS, CDR2 SASEGT. V lost 3 bases to trimming and J lost 5 bases, with 22 bases between them. CDR3 nucleotides: TGTGCCAGCAGTGACATGACAGGTCGAAATTCCGGAAATGAAAAACTGTTTTTT. Translated: CASSDMTGRNSGNEKLFF.

The chain recombines TRBV7-8 with TRBJ2-5; 12 bases match TRBD2. Trimming cost V 5 bases and J 5 bases; bases outside gene matches: 6. The length of the CDR3 is 15 residues. CDR1 is SGHVS, CDR2 FQNEAQ, per germline. CDR3 DNA: TGTGCCAGCAGCCCACGGACTAGCGGGACGGAGACCCAGTACTTC. As protein: CASSPRTSGTETQYF. The full variable domain, with the rest looked up from reference TRBV7-8 and TRBJ2-5, is GAGVSQSPRYKVAKRGQDVALRCDPISGHVSLFWYQQALGQGPEFLTYFQNEAQLDKSGLPSDRFFAERPEGSVSTLKIQRTQQEDSAVYLCASSPRTSGTETQYFGPGTRLLVL.

Of note for this clone: The junction departs from germline at one end; a sequencing error may be responsible. V usage is TRBV7-7 and J usage is TRBJ2-3, with 7 bases identical to TRBD1. This CDR3 is built from 20 residues. CDR1 and CDR2 (germline): SSHAT, FNYEAQ (reference sequence). The CDR3 DNA follows: TGTGCTAGCAGCCTCTCGTGGACAGGAGCCACCCCCCTAGGTACAGATACGCAGTATTTT. Translation gives CASSLSWTGATPLGTDTQYF.

This sequence joins TRBV27 and TRBJ2-3; a weak D match, TRBD2 (6 bases). Germline V gene data show CDR1 as MNHEY and CDR2 as SMNVEV (reference sequence). CDR3 size: 16 residues. V was pared by 8 bases and J by 5 bases, with 23 bases between. The CDR3 DNA reads as TGTGCCAGCCACCCCCACCCTCCGACTAGTAAAGATACGCAGTATTTT. Translation gives CASHPHPPTSKDTQYF.